This is a list of T cell receptor beta chains from one sample in a study of cytomegalovirus exposure and HLA in healthy donors. The table came from immunoSEQ multiplex PCR; TCRdb's copy has only in-frame clones and leaves some out. The top ten clones hold roughly 23% of a sample with about 63,000 clones, less than 75% of them seen once. The sequenced sample consisted of PBMCs. All receptors derive from a man between 50 and 59 years old in good health and CMV-seropositive. Both conserved end residues are trimmed from each CDR3. Clone size is given for some rows only: seen once, a few or many times, or a class if the clone is expanded.

v_call	j_call	clone_size	cdr3_aa
TRBV20-1	TRBJ2-1	few	SARNGGEQF
TRBV7-2	TRBJ2-3	few	ASSFIGGATDTQY
TRBV6-1	TRBJ2-7	NA	AGGAYEQY
TRBV30	TRBJ1-5	NA	AWRAMAANQPQH
TRBV7-3	TRBJ2-1	NA	ASSVSGGSNGEQF
TRBV2	TRBJ1-1	NA	ASSEGGGSTEAF
TRBV5-4	TRBJ2-7	NA	ASSRDRNAYEQY
TRBV18	TRBJ1-3	once	ASSPLQGTENTIY
TRBV7-9	TRBJ2-7	NA	ASSLRRGQGSSYEQY
TRBV6-5	TRBJ2-1	NA	ASSSTAGRNEQF
TRBV5-1	TRBJ2-1	NA	ASSSLAGREYNEQF
TRBV6-1	TRBJ1-2	NA	ASSENGTPRPGYGYT
TRBV4-1	TRBJ1-5	NA	ASSQGTKGNQPQH
TRBV5-1	TRBJ2-7	once	ASSLSSGSYEQY
TRBV7-9	TRBJ2-7	NA	ASSPSGKPAY
TRBV27	TRBJ2-6	few	ASRGETGGRTGANVLT
TRBV9	TRBJ2-1	few	ASDREMGDEQF
TRBV5-4	TRBJ1-5	once	ASSRGTGEGQPQH
TRBV6-1	TRBJ1-5	NA	ASRRLYGGDQPQH
TRBV5-1	TRBJ2-2	NA	ASSPGTTVTGELF
TRBV10-1	TRBJ2-1	NA	ASSESPSGGENEQF
TRBV5-6	TRBJ1-5	NA	ASSVGQGNQPQH
TRBV19	TRBJ2-7	NA	ASSFKPQGDEQY
TRBV7-6	TRBJ2-5	NA	ASSPDRGTQY
TRBV11-3	TRBJ2-3	NA	ASSLRGGLGTDTQY
TRBV14	TRBJ1-5	NA	ASSQAGGNQPQH
TRBV30	TRBJ2-2	NA	AWRRIANTGELF
TRBV28	TRBJ2-7	NA	ASSLRRRTYEQY
TRBV6-5	TRBJ1-1	NA	ASSYGGDATEAF
TRBV5-6	TRBJ2-1	NA	ASSPLAGGYNEQF
TRBV9	TRBJ2-7	NA	ASSVGLAASYEQY
TRBV6-6	TRBJ2-7	few	ASNGGTSYEQY
TRBV5-1	TRBJ2-5	NA	ASSPLVSAQETQY
TRBV28	TRBJ1-5	few	ASSQYSNQPQH
TRBV30	TRBJ2-7	NA	ASIATSSYEQY
TRBV5-6	TRBJ1-5	NA	ASSLGRANNQPQH
TRBV19	TRBJ1-2	NA	ASLSWAEGNYGYT
TRBV7-8	TRBJ2-1	NA	ASSSSRLVTYEQF
TRBV10-3	TRBJ1-2	NA	AISESIGTGGAGYT
TRBV5-5	TRBJ1-5	NA	ASSRGQGAAINQPQH
TRBV7-6	TRBJ1-6	once	ASSSGGEYSPLH
TRBV2	TRBJ2-7	NA	ASSEIYRGYGYEQY
TRBV12-5	TRBJ1-1	NA	ASGWGGQGRAEAF
TRBV16	TRBJ2-7	NA	ASSQYPGGGNSYEQY
TRBV2	TRBJ2-7	NA	ASSDGPDFSSYEQY
TRBV6-5	TRBJ2-1	few	ASSRGLAEQF
TRBV10-2	TRBJ1-1	NA	ASSDRGSTEAF
TRBV7-2	TRBJ1-5	NA	ASRDQNSNQPQH
TRBV23-1	TRBJ2-4	NA	ASPGPGQGWVVAKNIQY